Listed below are T cell receptor beta chains from one sample, sequenced in a study of T cell changes during pregnancy in multiple sclerosis. The method was immunoSEQ multiplex PCR; TCRdb's version includes in-frame clones alone and lacks a portion of them. Of 70,000 to 95,000 clones listed, almost 95% are singletons. The material was peripheral blood, obtained in the third trimester of pregnancy. These receptors were collected from a female donor with multiple sclerosis, enrolled in a pregnancy study. The CDR3 runs from the conserved cysteine through the conserved F or W. Fields, in order: J gene, clone size, V gene, D gene, CDR3 DNA, CDR3 protein. The D gene is left open where the match is weak. The listing skips clone size in some rows; elsewhere it reads once, few, many or a size class.

J gene: TRBJ2-7; clone size: once; V gene: TRBV2; D gene: TRBD1; CDR3 DNA: TGTGCCAGCAGGGGGGACAGGGGGTTACACGAGCAGTACTTC; CDR3 protein: CASRGDRGLHEQYF
J gene: TRBJ2-2; clone size: -; V gene: TRBV14; D gene: TRBD2; CDR3 DNA: TGTGCCAGCAGCTATCTGGCGGGAGGTACCGGGGAGCTGTTTTTT; CDR3 protein: CASSYLAGGTGELFF
J gene: TRBJ2-1; clone size: -; V gene: TRBV5-6; D gene: -; CDR3 DNA: TGTGCCAGCAGCTTGTTCGGGGAACGGCCCTACAATGAGCAGTTCTTC; CDR3 protein: CASSLFGERPYNEQFF
J gene: TRBJ2-3; clone size: -; V gene: TRBV5-1; D gene: TRBD1; CDR3 DNA: TGCGCCAGCAGCGCCCGGACAGGGGGGACAGATACGCAGTATTTT; CDR3 protein: CASSARTGGTDTQYF
J gene: TRBJ2-7; clone size: -; V gene: TRBV4-1; D gene: TRBD1; CDR3 DNA: TGCGCCAGCAGCCTACGGACAGGGGTCTACGAGCAGTACTTC; CDR3 protein: CASSLRTGVYEQYF
J gene: TRBJ1-1; clone size: -; V gene: TRBV18; D gene: -; CDR3 DNA: TGTGCCAGCTCATCACAACAGGGACGGGTGAACACTGAAGCTTTCTTT; CDR3 protein: CASSSQQGRVNTEAFF
J gene: TRBJ2-1; clone size: -; V gene: TRBV4-1; D gene: TRBD1; CDR3 DNA: TGCGCCAGCAGCCAGGTCCGGGACAGACTCCCAGAGCAGTTCTTC; CDR3 protein: CASSQVRDRLPEQFF
J gene: TRBJ1-5; clone size: once; V gene: TRBV27; D gene: TRBD1; CDR3 DNA: TGTGCCAGCAGTCCTCAGGGGGTGCGGTCTCAGCCCCAGCATTTT; CDR3 protein: CASSPQGVRSQPQHF
J gene: TRBJ2-7; clone size: once; V gene: TRBV19; D gene: TRBD1; CDR3 DNA: TGTGCCAGTAGTATAGGGGCAGGGGGCTCCTACGAGCAGTACTTC; CDR3 protein: CASSIGAGGSYEQYF
J gene: TRBJ2-7; clone size: -; V gene: TRBV27; D gene: TRBD2; CDR3 DNA: TGTGCCAGCAGGAGCGGGAGGATAAACGAGCAGTACTTC; CDR3 protein: CASRSGRINEQYF
J gene: TRBJ2-5; clone size: -; V gene: TRBV7-9; D gene: -; CDR3 DNA: TGTGCCAGCAGGGCGGGTGGGGAGACCCAGTACTTC; CDR3 protein: CASRAGGETQYF
J gene: TRBJ2-1; clone size: -; V gene: TRBV15; D gene: -; CDR3 DNA: TGTGCCACCAGCCTTCCTAGAGTCCTCAATGAGCAGTTCTTC; CDR3 protein: CATSLPRVLNEQFF
J gene: TRBJ1-2; clone size: few; V gene: TRBV7-2; D gene: -; CDR3 DNA: TGTGCCAGCAGCTTACCGCGGACAGATGGCTACACCTTC; CDR3 protein: CASSLPRTDGYTF
J gene: TRBJ2-1; clone size: -; V gene: TRBV7-8; D gene: -; CDR3 DNA: TGTGCCAGCAGCTTAGGGGGACATTTCTCCTACAATGAGCAGTTCTTC; CDR3 protein: CASSLGGHFSYNEQFF
J gene: TRBJ2-2; clone size: -; V gene: TRBV2; D gene: -; CDR3 DNA: TGTGCCAGCAGTGTACAGACGAACACCGGGGAGCTGTTTTTT; CDR3 protein: CASSVQTNTGELFF
J gene: TRBJ2-7; clone size: -; V gene: TRBV5-4; D gene: TRBD1; CDR3 DNA: TGTGCCAGCAGCCCGACAGGGCTACACTACGAGCAGTACTTC; CDR3 protein: CASSPTGLHYEQYF
J gene: TRBJ2-7; clone size: once; V gene: TRBV28; D gene: TRBD1; CDR3 DNA: TGTGCCAGCAGCCGACTTCAGGGGGAGAACGAGCAGTACTTC; CDR3 protein: CASSRLQGENEQYF
J gene: TRBJ2-7; clone size: -; V gene: TRBV2; D gene: TRBD2; CDR3 DNA: TGTGCCAGCCTAGATGGACTAGCGGGAGATTACTACGAGCAGTACTTC; CDR3 protein: CASLDGLAGDYYEQYF
J gene: TRBJ1-1; clone size: -; V gene: TRBV5-1; D gene: -; CDR3 DNA: TGCGCCAGCACAAAGGAGGGGCGTACGAACACTGAAGCTTTCTTT; CDR3 protein: CASTKEGRTNTEAFF
J gene: TRBJ2-7; clone size: few; V gene: TRBV28; D gene: TRBD2; CDR3 DNA: TGTGCCAGCAGTTTATCTAGCGGGGGGTCGGAGCAGTACTTC; CDR3 protein: CASSLSSGGSEQYF
J gene: TRBJ2-7; clone size: once; V gene: TRBV7-2; D gene: TRBD2; CDR3 DNA: TGTGCCAGCAGCTTAGGGGGGGAGGGCGAGCAGTACTTC; CDR3 protein: CASSLGGEGEQYF
J gene: TRBJ2-7; clone size: -; V gene: TRBV6-1; D gene: -; CDR3 DNA: TGTGCCAGCAGTGAATTGGCGGTTAACAGGGACGAGCAGTACTTC; CDR3 protein: CASSELAVNRDEQYF
J gene: TRBJ2-1; clone size: -; V gene: TRBV5-1; D gene: -; CDR3 DNA: TGCGCCAGCAGCTTTAGGTCGGGATCCAGCCTCGGCGATGAGCAGTTCTTC; CDR3 protein: CASSFRSGSSLGDEQFF
J gene: TRBJ1-5; clone size: once; V gene: TRBV2; D gene: -; CDR3 DNA: TGTGCCAGCACCTTAGGGGGGGGCAATCAGCCCCAGCATTTT; CDR3 protein: CASTLGGGNQPQHF
J gene: TRBJ1-1; clone size: -; V gene: TRBV9; D gene: -; CDR3 DNA: TGTGCCAGCAGCGTAGTTGAGGGAGCTGAAGCTTTCTTT; CDR3 protein: CASSVVEGAEAFF
J gene: TRBJ2-7; clone size: -; V gene: TRBV28; D gene: -; CDR3 DNA: TGTGCCAGCAGTCGAGGCTTTTACGAGCAGTACTTC; CDR3 protein: CASSRGFYEQYF
J gene: TRBJ2-7; clone size: -; V gene: TRBV10-3; D gene: -; CDR3 DNA: TGTGCCATCAGTGATCGGGAATTCTACGAGCAGTACTTC; CDR3 protein: CAISDREFYEQYF
J gene: TRBJ2-7; clone size: -; V gene: TRBV11-1; D gene: -; CDR3 DNA: TGTGCCAGCAGCTGGACTGGGACCTACGAGCAGTACTTC; CDR3 protein: CASSWTGTYEQYF
J gene: TRBJ1-2; clone size: -; V gene: TRBV7-6; D gene: TRBD1; CDR3 DNA: TGTGCCAGCAGCCCCAGAGGGGGCGTTAATGGCTACACCTTC; CDR3 protein: CASSPRGGVNGYTF
J gene: TRBJ1-5; clone size: -; V gene: TRBV28; D gene: -; CDR3 DNA: TGTGCCAGCAATTTCCGGGGGTTTGGCAATCAGCCCCAGCATTTT; CDR3 protein: CASNFRGFGNQPQHF
J gene: TRBJ2-1; clone size: -; V gene: TRBV7-3; D gene: TRBD2; CDR3 DNA: TGTGCCAGCAGTGGGACTAGCGGAAGCTCCTACAATGAGCAGTTCTTC; CDR3 protein: CASSGTSGSSYNEQFF
J gene: TRBJ2-1; clone size: -; V gene: TRBV5-1; D gene: TRBD1; CDR3 DNA: TGCGCCAGCAGCATATCGGGACAGGGTATTAATGAGCAGTTCTTC; CDR3 protein: CASSISGQGINEQFF
J gene: TRBJ2-3; clone size: -; V gene: TRBV7-8; D gene: -; CDR3 DNA: TGTGCCAGCAGCTCTTCCTTGGATACGCAGTATTTT; CDR3 protein: CASSSSLDTQYF
J gene: TRBJ1-2; clone size: once; V gene: TRBV28; D gene: -; CDR3 DNA: TGTGCCAGCAGTTTATATTCAGGGTCAACTTCCTATGGCTACACCTTC; CDR3 protein: CASSLYSGSTSYGYTF
J gene: TRBJ1-1; clone size: -; V gene: TRBV27; D gene: -; CDR3 DNA: TGTGCCAGCAGTTTATACGGCAGAACGATGGAGGTGAACACTGAAGCTTTCTTT; CDR3 protein: CASSLYGRTMEVNTEAFF
J gene: TRBJ2-1; clone size: -; V gene: TRBV6-5; D gene: TRBD1; CDR3 DNA: TGTGCCAGCACCATGTCGACAGGGGGCTACAATGAGCAGTTCTTC; CDR3 protein: CASTMSTGGYNEQFF
J gene: TRBJ2-2; clone size: once; V gene: TRBV5-4; D gene: -; CDR3 DNA: TGTGCCAGCAGCTTAGACAGGAGGAACACCGGGGAGCTGTTTTTT; CDR3 protein: CASSLDRRNTGELFF
J gene: TRBJ2-3; clone size: -; V gene: TRBV7-6; D gene: TRBD1; CDR3 DNA: TGTGCCAGCAGCCCCCGGACAGGGGGGCCAGATACGCAGTATTTT; CDR3 protein: CASSPRTGGPDTQYF
J gene: TRBJ2-2; clone size: -; V gene: TRBV15; D gene: -; CDR3 DNA: TGTGCCACCAGCAGAGCTTATAACACCGGGGAGCTGTTTTTT; CDR3 protein: CATSRAYNTGELFF
J gene: TRBJ2-1; clone size: -; V gene: TRBV25-1; D gene: -; CDR3 DNA: TGTGCCAGCAGTGAATATGGCGGGTCCTACAATGAGCAGTTCTTC; CDR3 protein: CASSEYGGSYNEQFF
J gene: TRBJ2-1; clone size: -; V gene: TRBV19; D gene: -; CDR3 DNA: TGTGCCAGTAGTATGGCGGGGCCAAGTGGTTATGGCGAGCAGTTCTTC; CDR3 protein: CASSMAGPSGYGEQFF
J gene: TRBJ2-1; clone size: -; V gene: TRBV10-3; D gene: TRBD2; CDR3 DNA: TGTGCCATCAGTGGGACTAGCGGGAGGGACAATGAGCAGTTCTTC; CDR3 protein: CAISGTSGRDNEQFF
J gene: TRBJ2-5; clone size: -; V gene: TRBV7-2; D gene: TRBD1; CDR3 DNA: TGTGCCAGCAGCTTAGTTGTCGGGACAGGGGTAGAGACCCAGTACTTC; CDR3 protein: CASSLVVGTGVETQYF
J gene: TRBJ2-4; clone size: -; V gene: TRBV6-5; D gene: TRBD2; CDR3 DNA: TGTGCCAGCAGTAGCGGGAGAGCCAAAAACATTCAGTACTTC; CDR3 protein: CASSSGRAKNIQYF
J gene: TRBJ2-1; clone size: -; V gene: TRBV19; D gene: TRBD2; CDR3 DNA: TGTGCCAGTAGTATTCGGCGGATCGGGGGGGGTACCTACAATGAGCAGTTCTTC; CDR3 protein: CASSIRRIGGGTYNEQFF
J gene: TRBJ2-3; clone size: few; V gene: TRBV11-2; D gene: TRBD2; CDR3 DNA: TGTGCCAGCAGCCCCTTTGCGGGGGGGGCAGATACGCAGTATTTT; CDR3 protein: CASSPFAGGADTQYF
J gene: TRBJ2-1; clone size: -; V gene: TRBV9; D gene: -; CDR3 DNA: TGTGCCAGCAGCTCCGGACTTTACAATGAGCAGTTCTTC; CDR3 protein: CASSSGLYNEQFF